This T cell receptor (beta chain) was documented in a study of shared clonotypes between healthy human individuals. On the study more broadly: A couple of female and three male donors aged 18 to 49 were enrolled.

The assay ran at deep level. Repertoires were generated with immunoSEQ multiplex PCR, while TCRdb's copy carries only in-frame clones and drops some. The sample carries under 600,000 clones, 75% to 80% recorded once. The J segment lost 2 bases and the V segment lost 4 bases, leaving 8 bases of the junction unmatched. The CDR3 is 18 residues long. Germline V gene lookup returns CDR1 SGHRS and CDR2 YFSETQ. The source of this sequence is a middle-aged woman in good health. Some clones in this sample may be carry-over from other donors' samples. Sequenced material: PBMCs. The chain couples TRBV5-1 to TRBJ2-1, with 14 bases fitting TRBD2. In DNA, the CDR3 is TGCGCCAGCAGCACAGGGACTAGCGGGAGTCGGGCCTACAATGAGCAGTTCTTC. Residues: CASSTGTSGSRAYNEQFF.